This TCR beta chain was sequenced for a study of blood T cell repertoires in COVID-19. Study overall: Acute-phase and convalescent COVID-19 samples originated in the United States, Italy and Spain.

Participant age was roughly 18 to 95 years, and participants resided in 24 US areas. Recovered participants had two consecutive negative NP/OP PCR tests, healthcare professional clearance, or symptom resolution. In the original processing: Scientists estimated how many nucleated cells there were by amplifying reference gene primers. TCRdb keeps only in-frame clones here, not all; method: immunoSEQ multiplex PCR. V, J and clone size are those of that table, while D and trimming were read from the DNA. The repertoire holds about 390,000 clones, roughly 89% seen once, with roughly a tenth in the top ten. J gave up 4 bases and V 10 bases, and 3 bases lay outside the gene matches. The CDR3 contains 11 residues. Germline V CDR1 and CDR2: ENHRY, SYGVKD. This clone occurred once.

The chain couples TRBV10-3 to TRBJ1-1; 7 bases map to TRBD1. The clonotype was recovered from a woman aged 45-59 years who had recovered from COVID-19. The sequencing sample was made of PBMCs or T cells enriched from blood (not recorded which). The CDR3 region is CATTGATEAFF. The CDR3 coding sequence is TGTGCCACCACAGGGGCCACTGAAGCTTTCTTT.